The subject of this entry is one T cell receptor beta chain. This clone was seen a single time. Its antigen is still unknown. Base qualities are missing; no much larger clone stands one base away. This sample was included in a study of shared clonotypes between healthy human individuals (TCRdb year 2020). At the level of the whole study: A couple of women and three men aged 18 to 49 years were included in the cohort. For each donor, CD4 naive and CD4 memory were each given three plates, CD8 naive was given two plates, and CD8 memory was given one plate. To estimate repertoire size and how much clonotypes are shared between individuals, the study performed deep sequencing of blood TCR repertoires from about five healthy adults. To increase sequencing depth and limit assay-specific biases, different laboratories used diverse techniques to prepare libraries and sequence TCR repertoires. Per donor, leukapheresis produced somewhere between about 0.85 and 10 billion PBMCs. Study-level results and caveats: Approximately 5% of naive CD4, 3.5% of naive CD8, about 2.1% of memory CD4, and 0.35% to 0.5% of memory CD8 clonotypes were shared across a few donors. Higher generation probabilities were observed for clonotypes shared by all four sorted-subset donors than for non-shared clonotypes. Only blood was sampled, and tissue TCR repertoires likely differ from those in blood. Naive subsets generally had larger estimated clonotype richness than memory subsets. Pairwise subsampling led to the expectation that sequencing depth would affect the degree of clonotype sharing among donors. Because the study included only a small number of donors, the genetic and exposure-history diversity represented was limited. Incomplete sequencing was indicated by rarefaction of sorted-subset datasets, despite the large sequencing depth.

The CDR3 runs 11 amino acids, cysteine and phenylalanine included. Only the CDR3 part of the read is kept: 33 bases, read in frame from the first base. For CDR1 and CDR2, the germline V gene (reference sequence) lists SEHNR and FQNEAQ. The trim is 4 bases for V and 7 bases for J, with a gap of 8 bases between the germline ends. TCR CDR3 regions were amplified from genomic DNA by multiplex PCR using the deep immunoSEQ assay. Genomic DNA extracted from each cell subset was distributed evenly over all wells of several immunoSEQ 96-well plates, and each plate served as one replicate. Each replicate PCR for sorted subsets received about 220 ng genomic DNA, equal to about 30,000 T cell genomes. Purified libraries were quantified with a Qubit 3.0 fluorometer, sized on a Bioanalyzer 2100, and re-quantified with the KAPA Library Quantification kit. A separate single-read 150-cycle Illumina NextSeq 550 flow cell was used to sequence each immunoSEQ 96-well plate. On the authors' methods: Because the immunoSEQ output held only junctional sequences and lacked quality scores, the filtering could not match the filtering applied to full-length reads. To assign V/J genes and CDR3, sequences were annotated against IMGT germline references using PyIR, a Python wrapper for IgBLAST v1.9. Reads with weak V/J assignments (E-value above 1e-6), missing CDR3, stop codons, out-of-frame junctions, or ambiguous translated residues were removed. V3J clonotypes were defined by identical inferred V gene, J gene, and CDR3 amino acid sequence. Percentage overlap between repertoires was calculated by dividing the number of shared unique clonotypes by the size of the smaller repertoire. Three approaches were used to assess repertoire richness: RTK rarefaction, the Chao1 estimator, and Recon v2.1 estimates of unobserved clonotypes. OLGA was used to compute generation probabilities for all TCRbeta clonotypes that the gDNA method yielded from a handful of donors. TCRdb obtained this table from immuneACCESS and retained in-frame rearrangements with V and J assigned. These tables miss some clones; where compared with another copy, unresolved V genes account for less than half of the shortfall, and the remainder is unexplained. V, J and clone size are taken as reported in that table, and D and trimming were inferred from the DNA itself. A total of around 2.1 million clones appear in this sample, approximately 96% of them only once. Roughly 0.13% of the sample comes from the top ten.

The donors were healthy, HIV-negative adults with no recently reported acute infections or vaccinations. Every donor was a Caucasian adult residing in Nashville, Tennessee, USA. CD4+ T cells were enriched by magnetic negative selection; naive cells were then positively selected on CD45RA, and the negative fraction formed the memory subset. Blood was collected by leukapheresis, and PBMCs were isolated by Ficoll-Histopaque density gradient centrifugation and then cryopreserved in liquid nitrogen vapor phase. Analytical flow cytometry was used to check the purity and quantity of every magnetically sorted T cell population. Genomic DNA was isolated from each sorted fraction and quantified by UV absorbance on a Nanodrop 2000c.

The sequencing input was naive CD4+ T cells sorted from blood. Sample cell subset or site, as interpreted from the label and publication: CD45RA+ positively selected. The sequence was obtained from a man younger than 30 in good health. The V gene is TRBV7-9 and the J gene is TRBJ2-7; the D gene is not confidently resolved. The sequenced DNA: TGTGCCAGCAGCTCCTCGCGGGAGCAGTACTTC. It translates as CASSSSREQYF.